The 32 T cell receptor beta chains below all came from one sample that was sequenced in a study of type 1 regulatory T cells. Notes on the study in general: Compared with non-type 1 regulatory T cells, type 1 regulatory T cells showed a more restricted TCR repertoire.

What these receptors recognize is not known. TCRdb reanalysed the reads using MiXCR and keeps one entry per CDR3 protein. The sample records tens of thousands of distinct CDR3 sequences, about a fifth being singletons. Sequencing was done on a sample of cultured type 1 regulatory T (Tr1) cells, either the whole culture or a sorted fraction (not recorded which). Receptors originate from a human donor in good health.

The V gene is TRBV28, the J gene TRBJ2-2; the D gene is possibly TRBD1 (6 bases). The V gene lost 6 bases and the J gene lost 1 base, with 12 bases spanning the gap. The CDR3 has 15 amino acids. The germline V gene has CDR1 MDHEN and CDR2 SYDVKM. DNA of the CDR3: TGTGCCAGCAGCCCGACAGGCCAGAACACCGGGGAGCTGTTTTTT. Its protein product is CASSPTGQNTGELFF.

This clonotype was seen more than once but under ten times. This chain joins TRBV24-1 and TRBJ1-3; D is ambiguous. Looked up from germline, CDR1 is KGHDR and CDR2 is SFDVKD. V lost 9 bases, J lost 4 bases, and 15 bases lay in between. This CDR3 is 14 amino acids long. CDR3 coding DNA: TGTGCCACCCAACTACCGGGAAGAGGAAACACCATATATTTT. It encodes CATQLPGRGNTIYF.

This clonotype appeared a few times. The chain couples TRBV7-2 to TRBJ2-7; either TRBD1 or TRBD2 may fit D (5 bases each). Trimming shortened V by 4 bases and J by 1 base, and 14 bases separated the two germline ends. The CDR3 covers 15 residues. From germline, CDR1 is SGHTA and CDR2 FQGNSA. CDR3 nucleotide sequence: TGTGCCAGCAGCTCCCCCGGGACCCTATCCTACGAGCAGTACTTC. It encodes CASSSPGTLSYEQYF.

The V gene is TRBV5-1, the J gene TRBJ2-1, with 8 bases fitting TRBD2. The V segment lost 4 bases and the J segment 8 bases; nucleotides outside the gene matches: 11. CDR1 and CDR2 from the germline V gene are SGHRS and YFSETQ. The CDR3 sequence is 15 residues long. CDR3 DNA sequence: TGCGCCAGCAGCCCGTCCCTCAGCGGGAGATATGAGCAGTTCTTC. Its protein product is CASSPSLSGRYEQFF.

The chain combines TRBV5-5 with TRBJ2-5; D is unclear. The germline V gene encodes CDR1 SGHKS and CDR2 YYEKEE (reference sequence). The CDR3 spans 14 residues. V was cut by 4 bases and J by 2 bases, with 12 bases left in between. The CDR3 DNA sequence: TGTGCCAGCAGCCTGGCTCCTACACAAGAGACCCAGTACTTC. Protein sequence: CASSLAPTQETQYF.

This clonotype came up a few times. V is TRBV29-1 and J is TRBJ2-3; perhaps D is TRBD1 or TRBD2 (6 bases each). The CDR3 runs to 13 residues. V lost 7 bases, J lost 4 bases, and 15 bases lay in between. Germline lookup yields CDR1 SQVTM and CDR2 ANQGSEA. CDR3 protein: CSAISRGPDTQYF. For the CDR3, the DNA is TGCAGCGCCATAAGTCGGGGGCCAGATACGCAGTATTTT.

A note on this clonotype: A much larger clone differs by one base, so this may be a read error. The chain uses TRBV27 and TRBJ2-7; TRBD2 aligns across 8 bases. CDR1 and CDR2 from the germline V gene are MNHEY and SMNVEV (reference sequence). V shed 3 bases, J shed 6 bases, and the junction held 13 bases outside the gene matches. The CDR3 contains 16 residues. The DNA for the CDR3 is TGTGCCAGCAGTTTCTTCGGGGTAGCGGGATGGAGCGAGCAGTACTTC. Protein product: CASSFFGVAGWSEQYF.

This clonotype was observed a few times. The V gene is TRBV5-1, the J gene TRBJ2-4; no firm D call. The CDR3 is 14 residues long. Germline V lookup: CDR1 SGHRS, CDR2 YFSETQ. V was shortened by 0 bases and J by 5 bases, with 9 bases between the two germline ends. DNA of the CDR3: TGCGCCAGCAGCTTGGGGCTAGGTCAAAACATTCAGTACTTC. It encodes CASSLGLGQNIQYF.

Many counts were recorded for this clonotype. The genes are TRBV5-1 and TRBJ2-3; D uncertain. V lost 4 bases, J lost 2 bases, and 11 bases lay in between. The germline V gene encodes CDR1 SGHRS and CDR2 YFSETQ. There are 14 residues in the CDR3. CDR3 coding DNA: TGCGCCAGCAGCGTTGGAGAGTCCACAGATACGCAGTATTTT. Translating it yields CASSVGESTDTQYF.

This clonotype was observed a handful of times. The chain employs TRBV6-2 or TRBV6-3 and TRBJ2-2; D is undetermined. V was cut by 0 bases and J by 6 bases, with 8 bases left in between. The CDR3 length is 14 residues. CDR1 MNHEY and CDR2 SVGEGT come from the germline V gene. For the CDR3, the DNA is TGTGCCAGCAGTTACTCTTTAGGTGCCGGGGAGCTGTTTTTT. It codes for CASSYSLGAGELFF.

The chain is built from TRBV12-3 or TRBV12-4 and TRBJ1-5; maybe TRBD1 (5 bases). The CDR3 totals 14 residues. Trimming removed 5 bases from V and 5 bases from J, with 13 bases in between. CDR3 DNA sequence: TGTGCCAGCAGTCCTCCGGGACCTTATCAGCCCCAGCATTTT. Amino acids: CASSPPGPYQPQHF.

This clonotype has more than one count but fewer than ten. J is TRBJ2-7 and V is TRBV5-1; D may match TRBD1 or TRBD2 (6 bases each). The V gene lost 4 bases and the J gene lost 3 bases, with 17 bases spanning the gap. CDR3 length: 15 residues. Germline values: CDR1 SGHRS, CDR2 YFSETQ. CDR3 DNA sequence: TGCGCCAGCAGCCCAGGGGTGGGGGAGGTCTACGAGCAGTACTTC. Protein product: CASSPGVGEVYEQYF. Supplemented by reference TRBV5-1 and TRBJ2-7, the full variable domain reads KAGVTQTPRYLIKTRGQQVTLSCSPISGHRSVSWYQQTPGQGLQFLFEYFSETQRNKGNFPGRFSGRQFSNSRSEMNVSTLELGDSALYLCASSPGVGEVYEQYFGPGTRLTVT.

This clonotype has a handful of counts. This chain connects TRBV20-1 to TRBJ2-1; TRBD2 matches at 9 bases. V lost 5 bases, J lost 5 bases, and 4 bases stayed unmatched. The germline CDR1 and CDR2 sequences are DFQATT and SNEGSKA (reference sequence). The CDR3 covers 13 residues. CDR3 DNA: TGCAGTGCTCAGCGGGAGGTCAACAATGAGCAGTTCTTC. Translating gives CSAQREVNNEQFF.

This clonotype was detected only a few times. This chain connects TRBV20-1 to TRBJ2-1, with D possibly matching TRBD2 (6 bases). Germline CDR1 is DFQATT and CDR2 is SNEGSKA (reference sequence). This CDR3 spans 16 amino acids. V was shortened by 1 base and J by 0 bases, with 13 bases between the two germline ends. CDR3 loop: CSARVPGVRSYNEQFF. DNA for the CDR3: TGCAGTGCTAGAGTGCCGGGAGTACGCTCCTACAATGAGCAGTTCTTC.

In this sample, this clonotype turned up a few times. V gene TRBV12-3 or TRBV12-4 combines with J gene TRBJ2-7; the D gene could be TRBD1 or TRBD2 (5 bases each). This CDR3 region has 13 residues. The V and J ends lost 6 bases and 6 bases respectively, with 15 bases between them. In DNA form, the CDR3 reads TGTGCCAGCAGATCGGGACCCACCGGCGAGCAGTACTTC. Its translation: CASRSGPTGEQYF.

The rearrangement joins TRBV20-1 to TRBJ2-4, with TRBD1 matching 9 bases. This CDR3 has 16 residues. The J segment lost 3 bases and the V segment lost 0 bases, leaving 6 bases of the junction unmatched. Germline V gene data show CDR1 as DFQATT and CDR2 as SNEGSKA (reference sequence). The CDR3 DNA reads as TGCAGTGCTAGAGATGCCGGGACAGGGTTCAAAAACATTCAGTACTTC. Protein: CSARDAGTGFKNIQYF.

This clonotype turned up a few times. This chain connects TRBV5-1 to TRBJ1-1; no definite D call. The CDR3 extends over 14 amino acids. Germline CDR1 is SGHRS and CDR2 is YFSETQ. V lost 0 bases and J lost 1, with 7 bases in between. The CDR3 sequence: CASSLVGRNTEAFF. For the CDR3, the DNA is TGCGCCAGCAGCTTGGTAGGTAGGAACACTGAAGCTTTCTTT.

In this sample, this clonotype turned up many times. The chain has TRBV20-1 and TRBJ2-7, with D tentatively TRBD1 (6 bases). Germline V gene sequence: CDR1 DFQATT, CDR2 SNEGSKA (reference sequence). This CDR3 contains 13 residues. V shed 3 bases and J shed 3 bases, with 12 bases lying between them. Written as DNA, the CDR3 is TGCAGTGCTAGTCAGGGGCAGGTCTACGAGCAGTACTTC. Its translation: CSASQGQVYEQYF.

The chain links TRBV4-2 to TRBJ2-3; 8 nucleotides align to TRBD2. Germline CDR1 is LGHNA and CDR2 is YNFKEQ. Trimming took 0 bases from V and 0 from J; bases not matched to a gene: 5. The CDR3 is 17 amino acids. CDR3 loop: CASSQDGTSGSTDTQYF. The CDR3 bases are TGTGCCAGCAGCCAAGACGGGACTAGTGGGAGCACAGATACGCAGTATTTT.

This chain's CDR3 is CASRAPQETQYF. The CDR3 bases are TGTGCCTCAAGGGCCCCCCAAGAGACCCAGTACTTC. The gene calls are TRBV28 and TRBJ2-5; D gene unclear. Germline-derived CDR1 and CDR2 are MDHEN and SYDVKM. The CDR3 loop spans 12 amino acids. V lost 11 bases, J lost 1 base, and 11 bases lay in between.

In its sample, this clonotype was seen a few times. The chain is built from TRBV28 and TRBJ2-6, with D possibly being TRBD1 or TRBD2 (5 bases each). Trimming removed 3 bases from V and 2 bases from J, with 11 bases in between. Germline V gene sequence: CDR1 MDHEN, CDR2 SYDVKM. This CDR3 is built from 16 residues. CDR3: CASSFWGRTGANVLTF. In nucleotides, the CDR3 is TGTGCCAGCAGTTTTTGGGGGAGAACTGGGGCCAACGTCCTGACTTTC.

This clonotype appeared many times. The chain carries TRBV20-1 and TRBJ2-4; D remains unclear. CDR1 DFQATT and CDR2 SNEGSKA come from the germline V gene (reference sequence). Trimming took off 6 bases at V and 0 bases at J, with 12 bases between the two ends. CDR3 length: 14 amino acids. CDR3: CSAQVPGAKNIQYF. CDR3 in DNA: TGCAGTGCCCAAGTCCCGGGAGCCAAAAACATTCAGTACTTC.

CDR3 DNA sequence: TGCGCCAGCAGCTTGGGACAGGTGGTTTCACCCCTCCACTTT. It encodes CASSLGQVVSPLHF. The rearrangement uses TRBV5-1 and TRBJ1-6, with D possibly matching TRBD1 (6 bases). Trimming pared 0 bases from V and 9 bases from J, leaving 10 bases between. The V gene's germline CDR1 is SGHRS and CDR2 YFSETQ. The CDR3 loop spans 14 amino acids.

The CDR3: CASSPTPQLAGSQETQYF. The CDR3 coding sequence is TGTGCCAGCAGCCCCACCCCCCAGCTAGCGGGATCCCAAGAGACCCAGTACTTC. The chain recombines TRBV7-8 with TRBJ2-5; the match to TRBD2 covers 9 bases. The CDR3 sequence is 18 residues long. V shed 5 bases, J shed 1 base, and the junction held 14 bases outside the gene matches. Germline V gives CDR1 SGHVS, CDR2 FQNEAQ.

Only a few counts were recorded for this clonotype. CDR3 nucleotides: TGTGCCAGCAGCCCACTTAGGGGGACTAGCGGAAGGAGCTCCTACAATGAGCAGTTCTTC. It is translated as CASSPLRGTSGRSSYNEQFF. V usage is TRBV7-2 and J usage is TRBJ2-1; 11 bases are shared with TRBD2. The length of the CDR3 is 20 residues. Germline lookup yields CDR1 SGHTA and CDR2 FQGNSA. V was pared by 5 bases and J by 0 bases, with 15 bases of the junction left unmatched. The full variable domain, its missing parts supplied by reference TRBV7-2 and TRBJ2-1, is GAGVSQSPSNKVTEKGKDVELRCDPISGHTALYWYRQSLGQGLEFLIYFQGNSAPDKSGLPSDRFSAERTGGSVSTLTIQRTQQEDSAVYLCASSPLRGTSGRSSYNEQFFGPGTRLTVL.

The chain employs TRBV6-2 or TRBV6-3 and TRBJ2-6; D may be TRBD2 (6 bases). V lost 2 bases, J lost 2 bases, and 7 bases lay in between. This CDR3 spans 15 amino acids. The germline V gene encodes CDR1 MNHEY and CDR2 SVGEGT. CDR3 in DNA: TGTGCCAGCAGTTACGGGGGGACTGGGGCCAACGTCCTGACTTTC. This translates into CASSYGGTGANVLTF.

This chain links TRBV5-1 with TRBJ1-1, with D possibly being TRBD1 (6 bases). This CDR3 region has 16 residues. CDR1 SGHRS and CDR2 YFSETQ come from the germline V gene. V lost 4 bases and J 0 bases, leaving 16 bases between the germline ends. CDR3: CASSPGQWIMNTEAFF. DNA of the CDR3: TGCGCCAGCAGCCCCGGACAGTGGATTATGAACACTGAAGCTTTCTTT.

CDR3 in amino acids: CASIPESGSYNEQFF. The CDR3 bases are TGCGCCAGCATCCCCGAGTCGGGCTCCTACAATGAGCAGTTCTTC. This chain connects TRBV5-1 to TRBJ2-1; no firm D call. The CDR3 contains 15 residues. V gave up 6 bases and J gave up 0 bases, with 13 bases separating them. Germline CDR1 SGHRS, CDR2 YFSETQ.

This clonotype has just a few counts. V usage is TRBV12-3 or TRBV12-4 and J usage is TRBJ2-2; D remains ambiguous. Trimming cost V 3 bases and J 2 bases, with 7 bases left between them. The CDR3 consists of 14 residues. The CDR3 region has the DNA TGTGCCAGCAGTTTGAGGTTAAACACCGGGGAGCTGTTTTTT. This codes for CASSLRLNTGELFF.

This clonotype was counted only a few times. V gene TRBV27 combines with J gene TRBJ1-6, with unresolved D. The CDR3 spans 17 residues. Germline lookup yields CDR1 MNHEY and CDR2 SMNVEV (reference sequence). V was trimmed by 3 bases and J by 0 bases, leaving 12 bases between them. The CDR3 loop reads CASSLAWRSSYNSPLHF. The CDR3 DNA is TGTGCCAGCAGTTTGGCTTGGCGGAGCTCCTATAATTCACCCCTCCACTTT.

In its sample, this clonotype was seen once. The CDR3 loop is CASARDRGLGEQFF. For the CDR3, the DNA is TGTGCCAGCGCCCGGGACAGGGGGTTAGGAGAGCAGTTCTTC. V and J are TRBV30 and TRBJ2-1; TRBD1 agrees at 11 bases. Trimming removed 8 bases from V and 10 bases from J; junction bases left unmatched: 13. Germline lookup yields CDR1 GTSNPN and CDR2 SVGIG (reference sequence). The CDR3 runs 14 residues.

V is TRBV20-1 and J is TRBJ1-1; 7 bases are a match to TRBD1. Germline CDR1 reads DFQATT; CDR2 reads SNEGSKA (reference sequence). The CDR3 covers 14 residues. The V gene end was trimmed by 6 bases and the J gene end by 6 bases; junction bases not matched to a gene: 13. CDR3 loop: CSADDRVRIAEAFF. CDR3 in DNA: TGCAGTGCCGATGACAGGGTTCGTATAGCTGAAGCTTTCTTT.